The 7 T cell receptor beta chains listed next were all sequenced from one sample in a study of post-analysis software for immune sequencing data. Broader study findings: Elevated frequency relative to controls characterized roughly 5 TRBV segments in patients, TRBV5-6, TRBV5-1 and TRBV20-1 among them.

Libraries were made from TCR beta cDNA, and they carried unique molecular identifiers. One entry per CDR3 protein results from TCRdb running MiXCR on the PCR reads. The table records 650,000 to 850,000 distinct CDR3 sequences, about 53% of them present only once. These receptors have no identified antigens. The sequencing sample was made of blood. The origin of the receptors is a girl under 18 with multiple sclerosis.

This clonotype showed up just a few times. Written as DNA, the CDR3 is TGCAGTGCCCCGGGGCGGGGGTTTAATTCACCCCTCCACTTT. This encodes CSAPGRGFNSPLHF. The chain uses TRBV20-1 and TRBJ1-6, with D possibly being TRBD1 (5 bases). This CDR3 has 14 amino acids. The V and J ends lost 6 bases and 6 bases respectively, with 15 bases between them. Germline V gene data show CDR1 as DFQATT and CDR2 as SNEGSKA (reference sequence).

This clonotype was counted a single time. V is TRBV6-5 and J is TRBJ1-2; perhaps TRBD1 as D (5 bases). Germline assignment: CDR1 MNHEY and CDR2 SVGAGI. The CDR3 consists of 11 residues. Trimming shortened V by 9 bases and J by 8 bases, and 13 bases separated the two germline ends. For the CDR3, the DNA is TGTGCCAGTCGCAGGGACGGCGGCTACACCTTC. It specifies CASRRDGGYTF.

The chain recombines TRBV7-3 with TRBJ2-1, with a tentative D call TRBD2 (5 bases). V was pared by 5 bases and J by 8 bases, with 10 bases between. Per the germline V gene, CDR1 is SGHTA and CDR2 is FQGTGA. This CDR3 region has 12 residues. The CDR3 loop reads CASSRLRDEQFF. CDR3 coding DNA: TGTGCCAGCAGCCGACTGCGGGATGAGCAGTTCTTC.

This clonotype has a count of ten or more. Here the CDR3 reads CSVGDIDGYTF. As DNA, the CDR3 is TGCAGCGTTGGAGACATTGATGGCTACACCTTC. The chain is built from TRBV29-1 and TRBJ1-2, with D hard to call. The length of the CDR3 is 11 residues. Germline CDR1 SQVTM, CDR2 ANQGSEA. The ends were cut back, 4 bases at V and 6 bases at J, with 9 bases in the middle. The full variable domain, rest sourced from reference TRBV29-1 and TRBJ1-2, is SAVISQKPSRDICQRGTSLTIQCQVDSQVTMMFWYRQQPGQSLTLIATANQGSEATYESGFVIDKFPISRPNLTFSTLTVSNMSPEDSSIYLCSVGDIDGYTFGSGTRLTVV.

This chain uses TRBV5-1 with TRBJ2-5, with TRBD2 as a possible D gene (7 bases). The DNA end is a closer match to TRBJ2-7, so the J assignment may be wrong. The CDR3 loop spans 14 amino acids. Germline CDR1 and CDR2: SGHRS and YFSETQ. CDR3 bases: TGCGCCAGCAGCTCCGGGACTATAGGGGGCGAGCAGTACTTC. Its protein is CASSSGTIGGEQYF.

The chain links TRBV5-5 to TRBJ2-1; a possible D gene is TRBD1 (5 bases). CDR3 length equals 14 residues. V was cut by 5 bases and J by 9 bases, with 18 bases left in between. Germline V lookup: CDR1 SGHKS, CDR2 YYEKEE (reference sequence). CDR3 residues: CASRVGPDTAEQFF. The CDR3 coding sequence is TGTGCCAGCAGGGTGGGCCCGGACACTGCTGAGCAGTTCTTC.

This clonotype was seen only a few times. The V gene is TRBV4-1, the J gene TRBJ1-4, with 7 bases aligning to TRBD1. The CDR3 spans 15 residues. Unmatched junction bases numbered 7, after V lost 5 bases and J lost 4 bases. Germline values: CDR1 MGHRA, CDR2 YSYEKL. CDR3 loop: CASSNNRGINEKLFF. CDR3 coding DNA: TGCGCCAGCAGCAATAACAGGGGTATTAATGAAAAACTGTTTTTT.